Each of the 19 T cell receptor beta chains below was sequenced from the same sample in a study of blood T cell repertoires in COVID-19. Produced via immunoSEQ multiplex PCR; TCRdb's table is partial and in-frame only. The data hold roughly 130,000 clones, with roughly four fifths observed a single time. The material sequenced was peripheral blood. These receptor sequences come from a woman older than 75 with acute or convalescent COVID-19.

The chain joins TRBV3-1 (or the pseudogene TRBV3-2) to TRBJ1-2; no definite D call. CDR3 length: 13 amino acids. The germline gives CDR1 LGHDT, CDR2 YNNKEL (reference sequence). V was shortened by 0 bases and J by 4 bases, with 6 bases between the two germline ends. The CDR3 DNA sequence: TGTGCCAGCAGCCAAGAAAACAGCTATGGCTACACCTTC. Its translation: CASSQENSYGYTF.

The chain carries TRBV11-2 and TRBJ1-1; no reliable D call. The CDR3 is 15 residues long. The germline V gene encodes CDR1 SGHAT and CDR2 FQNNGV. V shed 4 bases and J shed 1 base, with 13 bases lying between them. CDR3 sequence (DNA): TGTGCCAGCAGCTGGAGCGGGAGAGGGAACACTGAAGCTTTCTTT. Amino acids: CASSWSGRGNTEAFF.

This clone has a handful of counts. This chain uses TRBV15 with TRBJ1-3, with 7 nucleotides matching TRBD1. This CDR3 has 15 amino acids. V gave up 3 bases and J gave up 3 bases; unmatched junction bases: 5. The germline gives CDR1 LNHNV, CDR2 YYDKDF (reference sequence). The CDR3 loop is CATSSETGIGNTIYF. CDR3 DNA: TGTGCCACCAGCAGCGAGACAGGGATTGGAAACACCATATATTTT.

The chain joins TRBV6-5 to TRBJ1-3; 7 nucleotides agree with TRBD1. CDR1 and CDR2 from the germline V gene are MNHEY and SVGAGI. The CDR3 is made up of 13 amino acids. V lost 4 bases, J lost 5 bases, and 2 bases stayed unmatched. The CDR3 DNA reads TGTGCCAGCAGTTTAGGGGGCAGAAACACCATATATTTT. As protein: CASSLGGRNTIYF.

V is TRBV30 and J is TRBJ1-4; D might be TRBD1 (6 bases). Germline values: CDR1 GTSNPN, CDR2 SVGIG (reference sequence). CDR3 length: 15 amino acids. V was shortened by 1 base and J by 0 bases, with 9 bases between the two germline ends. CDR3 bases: TGTGCCTGGAGTGCCGCAGGGGCAACTAATGAAAAACTGTTTTTT. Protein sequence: CAWSAAGATNEKLFF.

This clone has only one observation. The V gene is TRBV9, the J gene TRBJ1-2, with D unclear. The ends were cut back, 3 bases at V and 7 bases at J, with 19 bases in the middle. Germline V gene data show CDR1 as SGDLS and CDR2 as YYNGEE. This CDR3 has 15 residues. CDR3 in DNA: TGTGCCAGCAGCGCCGGCCCCCACAGTGACGTTGGCTACACCTTC. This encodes CASSAGPHSDVGYTF.

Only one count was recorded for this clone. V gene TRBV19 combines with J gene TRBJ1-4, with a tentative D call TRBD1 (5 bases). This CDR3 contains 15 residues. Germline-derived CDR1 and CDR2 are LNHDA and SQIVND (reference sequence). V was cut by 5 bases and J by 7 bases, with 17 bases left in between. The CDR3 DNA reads TGTGCCAGTAGTCTCCAACCTTACCAGGGTGAAAAACTGTTTTTT. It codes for CASSLQPYQGEKLFF.

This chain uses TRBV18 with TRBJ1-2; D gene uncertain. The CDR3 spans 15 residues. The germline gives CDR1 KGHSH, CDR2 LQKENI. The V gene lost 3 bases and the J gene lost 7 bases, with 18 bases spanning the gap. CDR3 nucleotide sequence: TGTGCCAGCTCACCCCCCTGGCGGACTAACAGTGGCTACACCTTC. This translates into CASSPPWRTNSGYTF.

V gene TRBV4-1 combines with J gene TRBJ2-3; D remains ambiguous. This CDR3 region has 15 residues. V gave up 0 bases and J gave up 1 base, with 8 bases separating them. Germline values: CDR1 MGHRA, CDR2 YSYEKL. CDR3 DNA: TGCGCCAGCAGCCAAGATGGCCAGGGCACAGATACGCAGTATTTT. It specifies CASSQDGQGTDTQYF.

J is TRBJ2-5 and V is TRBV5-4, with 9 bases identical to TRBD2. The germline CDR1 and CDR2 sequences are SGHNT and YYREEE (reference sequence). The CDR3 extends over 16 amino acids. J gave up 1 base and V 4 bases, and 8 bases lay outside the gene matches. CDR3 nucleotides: TGTGCCAGCAGCCCGGGGGTAGCGGGGGCCCAAGAGACCCAGTACTTC. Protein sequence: CASSPGVAGAQETQYF.

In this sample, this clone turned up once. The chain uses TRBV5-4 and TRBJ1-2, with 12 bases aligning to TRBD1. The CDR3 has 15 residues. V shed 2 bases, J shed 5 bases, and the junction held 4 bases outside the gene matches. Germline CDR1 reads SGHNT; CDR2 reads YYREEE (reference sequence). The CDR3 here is CASSFGTGGAYGYTF. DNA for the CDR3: TGTGCCAGCAGCTTCGGGACAGGGGGCGCGTATGGCTACACCTTC.

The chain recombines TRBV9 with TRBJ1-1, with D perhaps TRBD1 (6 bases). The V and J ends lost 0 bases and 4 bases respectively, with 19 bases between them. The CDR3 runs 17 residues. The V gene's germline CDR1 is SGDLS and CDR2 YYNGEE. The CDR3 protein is CASSVGVRGRGVTEAFF. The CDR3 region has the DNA TGTGCCAGCAGCGTAGGTGTCAGGGGTCGAGGGGTCACTGAAGCTTTCTTT.

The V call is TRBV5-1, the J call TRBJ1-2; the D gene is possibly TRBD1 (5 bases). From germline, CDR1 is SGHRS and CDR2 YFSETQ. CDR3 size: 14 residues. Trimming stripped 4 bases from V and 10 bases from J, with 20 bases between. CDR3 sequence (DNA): TGCGCCAGCAGCACCCGGGACGTAGGGGACTTCTACACCTTC. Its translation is CASSTRDVGDFYTF.

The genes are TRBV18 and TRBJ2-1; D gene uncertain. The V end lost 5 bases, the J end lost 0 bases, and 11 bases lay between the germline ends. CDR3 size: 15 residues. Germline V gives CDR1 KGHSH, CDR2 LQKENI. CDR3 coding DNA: TGTGCCAGCTCAGTCTCCGTCCCCTCCTACAATGAGCAGTTCTTC. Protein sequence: CASSVSVPSYNEQFF.

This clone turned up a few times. CDR3 loop: CASSNQGVPKYF. The CDR3 DNA follows: TGTGCCAGCAGTAACCAGGGGGTACCAAAGTACTTC. This chain connects TRBV6-5 to TRBJ2-5; TRBD1 matches 7 bases. This CDR3 has 12 residues. The germline CDR1 and CDR2 sequences are MNHEY and SVGAGI. Losses at the gene ends were 5 bases for V and 12 bases for J; bases not matched to a gene: 9.

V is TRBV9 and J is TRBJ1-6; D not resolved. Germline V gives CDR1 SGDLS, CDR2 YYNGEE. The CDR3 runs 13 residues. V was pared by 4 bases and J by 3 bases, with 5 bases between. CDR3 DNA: TGTGCCAGCAGCCCGGGCTATAATTCACCCCTCCACTTT. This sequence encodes CASSPGYNSPLHF.

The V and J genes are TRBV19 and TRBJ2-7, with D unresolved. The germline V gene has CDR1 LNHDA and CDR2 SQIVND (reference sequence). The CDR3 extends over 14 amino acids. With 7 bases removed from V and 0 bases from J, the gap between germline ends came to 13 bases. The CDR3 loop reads CASKVWATSYEQYF. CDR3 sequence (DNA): TGTGCCAGTAAAGTATGGGCCACCTCCTACGAGCAGTACTTC. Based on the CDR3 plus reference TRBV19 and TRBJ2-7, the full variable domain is DGGITQSPKYLFRKEGQNVTLSCEQNLNHDAMYWYRQDPGQGLRLIYYSQIVNDFQKGDIAEGYSVSREKKESFPLTVTSAQKNPTAFYLCASKVWATSYEQYFGPGTRLTVT.

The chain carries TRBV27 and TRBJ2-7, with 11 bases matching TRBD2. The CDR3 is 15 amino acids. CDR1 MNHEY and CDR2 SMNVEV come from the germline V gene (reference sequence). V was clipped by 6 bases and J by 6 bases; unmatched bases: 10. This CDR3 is CASRPGLAVGREQYF. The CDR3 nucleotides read TGTGCCAGCAGGCCGGGACTAGCGGTGGGTCGCGAGCAGTACTTC.

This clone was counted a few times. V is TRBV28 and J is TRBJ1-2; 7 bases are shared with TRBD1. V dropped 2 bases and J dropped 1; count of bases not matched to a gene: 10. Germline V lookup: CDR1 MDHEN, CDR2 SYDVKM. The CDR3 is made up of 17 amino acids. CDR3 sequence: CASSLREWTGRNYGYTF. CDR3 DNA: TGTGCCAGCAGTTTAAGGGAGTGGACAGGCCGTAACTATGGCTACACCTTC.